The TCR beta chain under discussion was sequenced for a study of glioma-infiltrating T cells after dendritic cell vaccination. Study context: Patients had newly diagnosed or recurrent glioblastoma and received dendritic cell vaccines.

Time point described: after dendritic cell vaccination, including at tumor progression/relapse. Selection required adequate fresh-frozen tumor tissue plus more than two years' survival data. All glioblastoma patients lacked an isocitrate dehydrogenase mutation. Concerning this clone itself: Its antigen is not known.

The CDR3 length is 16 residues. The V gene lost 3 bases and the J gene lost 7 bases, with 18 bases spanning the gap. Germline V gene data show CDR1 as LNHNV and CDR2 as YYDKDF (reference sequence). Findings and limits, study-wide: Estimated pretreatment TIL content predicted outcome after dendritic cell vaccination.

The method was immunoSEQ multiplex PCR; TCRdb's version includes in-frame clones alone and lacks a portion of them. The sample includes 91,000 or so clones, roughly 80% seen only once; the top ten take under 6.5%. The specimen was blood, collected after dendritic cell vaccination. The sequence came from a human donor with glioblastoma. The chain employs TRBV15 and TRBJ1-4, with a tentative D call TRBD1 (5 bases). CDR3 in DNA: TGTGCCACCAGCAGGAACGGTGGGGGGAATGCTGAAAAACTGTTTTTT. Its translation: CATSRNGGGNAEKLFF.